The 14 T cell receptor beta chains given below trace back to one sample, sequenced in a study of T-cell reconstitution after alpha-beta-depleted transplantation in children. A TCRbeta library incorporating unique molecular identifiers was prepared. TCRdb redid the calling of the PCR reads with MiXCR, one entry per CDR3 protein. This table holds 200,000 to 250,000 distinct CDR3 sequences, around 12% found once. The starting material was PBMCs from the stem cell graft donor, obtained from the stem cell graft. These TCRs come from a human donor who donated a stem cell graft to a child with acute lymphoblastic leukemia.

As to this clonotype: This could be a read error, since a much larger clone is one nucleotide away. V and J are TRBV7-2 and TRBJ2-1; 10 bases map to TRBD1. Per germline, CDR1 SGHTA and CDR2 FQGNSA. This CDR3 comprises 16 residues. The CDR3 here is CDSSLYGSTGGDEQFF. The CDR3 coding sequence is TGTGACAGCAGCTTATACGGATCGACAGGGGGCGATGAGCAGTTCTTC.

This clonotype was seen only a few times. The V call is TRBV12-3 or TRBV12-4, the J call TRBJ1-3; a weak D match, TRBD1 (6 bases). The ends were cut back, 6 bases at V and 4 bases at J, with 19 bases in the middle. CDR3 length: 16 amino acids. The CDR3 DNA reads TGTGCCAGCAGAGACTCCGGGACATCGAGGGGAAACACCATATATTTT. This translates into CASRDSGTSRGNTIYF.

The J gene is TRBJ2-7, the V gene TRBV11-2; D may be TRBD1 (5 bases). The CDR3 is 16 amino acids. Trimming removed 1 base from V and 0 bases from J, with 13 bases in between. From germline, CDR1 is SGHAT and CDR2 FQNNGV. The CDR3 DNA is TGTGCCAGCAGCTTAGGGGCAGGGCTAATCTCCTACGAGCAGTACTTC. Residues: CASSLGAGLISYEQYF.

This clonotype was counted ten times or more. This chain uses TRBV29-1 with TRBJ2-1; D remains ambiguous. The germline gives CDR1 SQVTM, CDR2 ANQGSEA. The CDR3 covers 13 residues. Trimming removed 5 bases from V and 6 bases from J, with 14 bases in between. CDR3 nucleotides: TGCAGCGTTCTCCCTATGCCGGTCAATGAGCAGTTCTTC. It yields the protein CSVLPMPVNEQFF.

Comments on this clonotype: A read error is possible here, since a much larger clone lies one base away. The gene calls are TRBV29-1 and TRBJ2-2, with D uncertain. Germline V CDR1 and CDR2: SQVTM, ANQGSEA. The length of the CDR3 is 10 residues. V shed 7 bases and J shed 6 bases, with 6 bases lying between them. In DNA, the CDR3 is TGCAGCGCGATCCCCGGGGAGCTGTTTTTT. Amino acid sequence: CSAIPGELFF.

This clonotype showed up many times. The chain uses TRBV20-1 and TRBJ2-7, with 7 bases lining up with TRBD1. The V gene's germline CDR1 is DFQATT and CDR2 SNEGSKA (reference sequence). The CDR3 covers 12 residues. CDR3 residues: CSIHRGSYEQYF. Here the CDR3 DNA reads TGCTCAATCCACAGGGGATCCTACGAGCAGTACTTC.

This clonotype was recorded at least ten times. This chain links TRBV12-3 or TRBV12-4 with TRBJ2-3; D possibly corresponds to TRBD2 (6 bases). The CDR3 is 12 amino acids. Trimming took 3 bases from V and 5 from J, leaving 6 bases between them. In nucleotides, the CDR3 is TGTGCCAGCAGTTTCGGGGGAGATACGCAGTATTTT. Its protein product is CASSFGGDTQYF.

Regarding this clonotype: A much more abundant neighbour one base away suggests this may be a read error. V gene TRBV5-5 combines with J gene TRBJ2-2, with 7 bases that match TRBD1. V gave up 4 bases and J gave up 7 bases; unmatched junction bases: 13. The CDR3 extends over 16 amino acids. Per germline, CDR1 SGHKS and CDR2 YYEKEE (reference sequence). The CDR3 is CASSPRIGGYGGELFF. The CDR3 DNA reads TGTGCCAGCAGCCCCAGGATAGGGGGCTATGGCGGGGAGCTGTTTTTT.

The chain is built from TRBV27 and TRBJ2-1; no reliable D call. This CDR3 region has 14 residues. CDR1 is MNHEY, CDR2 SMNVEV, per germline (reference sequence). Trimming pared 3 bases from V and 2 bases from J, leaving 8 bases between. The CDR3 region is CASSLRRPYNEQFF. CDR3 nucleotides: TGTGCCAGCAGTTTGCGCAGACCCTACAATGAGCAGTTCTTC.

This clonotype was seen ten or more times. V gene TRBV4-1 combines with J gene TRBJ2-7, with a weak D call TRBD1 (6 bases). Trimming left V 2 bases short and J 6 bases short, with 14 bases between. The CDR3 loop spans 14 amino acids. Germline CDR1 and CDR2: MGHRA and YSYEKL. The CDR3: CASSQIELGGEQYF. DNA of the CDR3: TGCGCCAGCAGCCAAATAGAATTAGGGGGCGAGCAGTACTTC.

This clonotype was seen only a few times. The rearrangement uses TRBV28 and TRBJ1-5; 7 nucleotides line up with TRBD1. The J segment lost 1 base and the V segment lost 6 bases, leaving 6 bases of the junction unmatched. CDR3 length: 15 amino acids. The V gene's germline CDR1 is MDHEN and CDR2 SYDVKM. The CDR3 nucleotides read TGTGCCAGCAGCCGTGACAGGGTGAGCAATCAGCCCCAGCATTTT. Its translation is CASSRDRVSNQPQHF.

This clonotype was observed many times. The chain carries TRBV7-9 and TRBJ2-1, with D possibly TRBD1 on 6 matching bases. This CDR3 contains 17 residues. Germline CDR1 reads SEHNR; CDR2 reads FQNEAQ (reference sequence). With 5 bases removed from V and 1 base from J, the gap between germline ends came to 18 bases. CDR3 bases: TGTGCCAGCAGCCCGACCCCGCAGGGGTATTCCTACAATGAGCAGTTCTTC. Protein product: CASSPTPQGYSYNEQFF.

This clonotype was counted at least ten times. The chain uses TRBV27 and TRBJ2-1; TRBD2 matches 13 bases. The germline CDR1 and CDR2 sequences are MNHEY and SMNVEV (reference sequence). J lost 4 bases, V lost 3 bases, and 12 bases had no gene match. The CDR3 consists of 19 residues. The CDR3 DNA reads as TGTGCCAGCAGTTTGATGGGACTAGCGGGAATTAGGACTTACAATGAGCAGTTCTTC. Translating gives CASSLMGLAGIRTYNEQFF.

This clonotype was picked up many times. The gene calls are TRBV6-6 and TRBJ2-1; possible D gene TRBD2, 5 bases. The germline CDR1 and CDR2 sequences are MNHNY and SVGAGI (reference sequence). This CDR3 contains 11 residues. Trimming shortened V by 5 bases and J by 9 bases, and 8 bases separated the two germline ends. This CDR3 is CASSGLAEQFF. The CDR3 DNA is TGTGCCAGCAGTGGACTTGCTGAGCAGTTCTTC.